This is a list of T cell receptor beta chains from one sample in a study of CD8+CD57+ T cells in acquired aplastic anemia. TCRdb processed the reads anew with MiXCR; each CDR3 protein has one entry. The sample shows 200,000 to 300,000 distinct CDR3 sequences, approximately 80% of them seen only once. What was sequenced was sorted CD4+, CD8+, or CD8+CD57+ T cells (not recorded which) from PBMCs. Receptor source: a human donor with aplastic anemia. Each CDR3 is given with its conserved first and last residue. The D gene is left open where the match is weak. Expanded clones are given a class, and other clones once, few, many or no size at all.

v_call: TRBV7-9; clone_size: NA; j_call: TRBJ2-1; d_call: TRBD1; cdr3_aa: CASNDRGNTGEQFF; cdr3_nt: TGTGCCAGCAACGACAGGGGGAACACCGGGGAGCAGTTTTTC
v_call: TRBV10-3; clone_size: few; j_call: TRBJ2-7; d_call: NA; cdr3_aa: CASSPGSSSYEQYF; cdr3_nt: TGTGCCAGCAGTCCGGGTTCTAGCTCCTACGAGCAGTACTTC
v_call: TRBV11-1; clone_size: NA; j_call: TRBJ2-1; d_call: TRBD2; cdr3_aa: CASSSQRGGGIHEQFF; cdr3_nt: TGTGCCAGCAGCTCTCAAAGAGGCGGGGGGATCCATGAGCAGTTCTTC
v_call: TRBV6-4; clone_size: NA; j_call: TRBJ2-2; d_call: TRBD2; cdr3_aa: CASRISGTMINRGAVF; cdr3_nt: TGTGCCAGCAGGATCTCCGGGACTATGATCAACCGGGGAGCTGTCTTT
v_call: TRBV9; clone_size: NA; j_call: TRBJ2-5; d_call: NA; cdr3_aa: CASSEWWTDNTEYF; cdr3_nt: TGTGCCAGCAGCGAGTGGTGGACAGATAACACCGAGTACTTC
v_call: TRBV15; clone_size: once; j_call: TRBJ1-2; d_call: NA; cdr3_aa: CATSSRGGSYGYTF; cdr3_nt: TGTGCCACCAGCAGCCGAGGGGGATCCTATGGCTACACCTTC
v_call: TRBV19; clone_size: NA; j_call: TRBJ2-1; d_call: TRBD2; cdr3_aa: CASSITSADEQFF; cdr3_nt: TGTGCCAGTAGTATTACTAGCGCGGATGAGCAGTTCTTC
v_call: TRBV27; clone_size: NA; j_call: TRBJ2-7; d_call: NA; cdr3_aa: CASSFGRLGEQYF; cdr3_nt: TGTGCAAGCAGTTTTGGACGGTTGGGGGAGCAGTACTTC
v_call: TRBV7-9; clone_size: NA; j_call: TRBJ1-1; d_call: NA; cdr3_aa: CASSLGGVSHEKPFF; cdr3_nt: TGTGCCAGCAGCTTAGGCGGAGTTTCACATGAAAAACCGTTCTTT
v_call: TRBV7-8; clone_size: many; j_call: TRBJ1-1; d_call: NA; cdr3_aa: CASSLAGGPDTESFF; cdr3_nt: TGTGCCAGCAGCTTAGCGGGAGGTCCCGATACGGAGTCTTTCTTT
v_call: TRBV20-1; clone_size: NA; j_call: TRBJ2-3; d_call: NA; cdr3_aa: CSARDSSKALGTQYF; cdr3_nt: TGCAGTGCTAGGGACTCATCGAAGGCCCTAGGTACGCAGTATTTT
v_call: TRBV2; clone_size: NA; j_call: TRBJ1-5; d_call: NA; cdr3_aa: CASRLSNQPQHF; cdr3_nt: TGTGCCAGCAGGTTGTCCAATCAGCCCCAGCATTTT
v_call: TRBV20-1; clone_size: NA; j_call: TRBJ1-1; d_call: NA; cdr3_aa: CSASAGKVNTEAFF; cdr3_nt: TGCAGTGCTAGTGCGGGTAAGGTGAACACTGAAGCTTTCTTT
v_call: TRBV7-9; clone_size: NA; j_call: TRBJ1-2; d_call: NA; cdr3_aa: CASSLESDGQVYGYTF; cdr3_nt: TGTGCCAGCAGCTTGGAAAGCGACGGCCAGGTATATGGCTACACCTTC
v_call: TRBV7-9; clone_size: NA; j_call: TRBJ2-3; d_call: NA; cdr3_aa: CASSPAQGRDTGDF; cdr3_nt: TGTGCCAGCAGCCCAGCACAGGGGCGGGACACCGGGGATTTT